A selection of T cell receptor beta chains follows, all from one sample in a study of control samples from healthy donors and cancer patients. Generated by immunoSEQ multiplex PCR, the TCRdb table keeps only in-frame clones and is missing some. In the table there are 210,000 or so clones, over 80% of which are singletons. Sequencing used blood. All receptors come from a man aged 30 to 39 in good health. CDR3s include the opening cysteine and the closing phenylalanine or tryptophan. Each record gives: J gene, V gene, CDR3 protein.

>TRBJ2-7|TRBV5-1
CASSLDFGTGVTEQYF
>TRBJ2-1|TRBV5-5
CASSLGPIGHEQFF
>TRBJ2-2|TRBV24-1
CATSDRTLVAVTGELFF
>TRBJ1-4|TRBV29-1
CSGTGLGNEKLFF
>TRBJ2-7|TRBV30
CAWRRGGRALEQYF
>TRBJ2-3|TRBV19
CASRRGPTDTQYF
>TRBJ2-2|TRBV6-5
CASSFLRETGELFF
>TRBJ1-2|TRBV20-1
CSASYWTGVRQYGYTF
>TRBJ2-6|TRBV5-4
CASREGPTGANSGANVLTF
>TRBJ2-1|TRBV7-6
CASSLSDSSYNEQFF
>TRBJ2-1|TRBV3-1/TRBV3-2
CASSQAWGGAYNEQFF
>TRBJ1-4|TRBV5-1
CASSLVPGDEKLFF
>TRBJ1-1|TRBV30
CAWSLSGTGITEAFF
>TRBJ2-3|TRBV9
CASSVQGYGGSSSTDTQYF
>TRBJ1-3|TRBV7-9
CASSASAYSGNTIYF
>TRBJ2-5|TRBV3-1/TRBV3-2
CASSQEGRGRETQYF
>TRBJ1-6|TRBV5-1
CASSLGQGANSPLHF
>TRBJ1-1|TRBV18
CASSPTGNTEAFF
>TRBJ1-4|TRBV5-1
CASNQGASTNEKLFF
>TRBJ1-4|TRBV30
CAWSVSRTGRVELFF
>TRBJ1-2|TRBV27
CASSAQPRDRGVDGYTF
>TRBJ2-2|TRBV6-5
CASSSGQGRSGELFF
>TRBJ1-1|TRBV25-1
CAREENAQNTEAFF
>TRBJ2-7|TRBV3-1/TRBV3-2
CASSQDRLTYEQYF
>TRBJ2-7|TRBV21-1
CASSKAARGDRRGYEQYF
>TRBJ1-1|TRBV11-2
CASSRDRGFTEAFF